The 21 T cell receptor beta chains below were found in one sample sequenced in a study of identifying expanded T cells in peripheral blood. Using immunoSEQ multiplex PCR, the repertoire was profiled, and TCRdb retains in-frame clones only, with some absent. The sample carries around 95,000 clones, 80% to 90% recorded once. Input material: blood. Receptors were obtained from a person aged 18 to 75 in good health.

This chain uses TRBV19 with TRBJ2-2; TRBD1 might be the D (5 bases). V was trimmed by 5 bases and J by 4 bases, leaving 14 bases between them. The V gene's germline CDR1 is LNHDA and CDR2 SQIVND (reference sequence). CDR3 length: 15 amino acids. The CDR3 nucleotides read TGTGCCAGTAGTCCCCTGTGGCAGGGCACCGGGGAGCTGTTTTTT. Protein sequence: CASSPLWQGTGELFF. The variable domain in full, completed from reference TRBV19 and TRBJ2-2, reads DGGITQSPKYLFRKEGQNVTLSCEQNLNHDAMYWYRQDPGQGLRLIYYSQIVNDFQKGDIAEGYSVSREKKESFPLTVTSAQKNPTAFYLCASSPLWQGTGELFFGEGSRLTVL.

The CDR3 loop is CATSRDLQGLRDGYTF. The CDR3 DNA reads as TGTGCCACCAGCAGAGATCTTCAGGGTTTACGGGATGGCTACACCTTC. V gene TRBV15 combines with J gene TRBJ1-2, with D tentatively TRBD1 (5 bases). The germline gives CDR1 LNHNV, CDR2 YYDKDF (reference sequence). The V gene lost 0 bases and the J gene lost 6 bases, with 17 bases spanning the gap. The CDR3 spans 16 residues. Based on the CDR3 plus reference TRBV15 and TRBJ1-2, the full variable domain is DAMVIQNPRYQVTQFGKPVTLSCSQTLNHNVMYWYQQKSSQAPKLLFHYYDKDFNNEADTPDNFQSRRPNTSFCFLDIRSPGLGDTAMYLCATSRDLQGLRDGYTFGSGTRLTVV.

J is TRBJ2-7 and V is TRBV6-6, with 8 bases lining up with TRBD2. V gave up 7 bases and J gave up 4 bases; unmatched junction bases: 12. Germline loops: CDR1 MNHNY, CDR2 SVGAGI (reference sequence). The CDR3 is 15 amino acids. CDR3 nucleotide sequence: TGTGCCAGCAACCACCCGGGACTAGGTTCTTACGAGCAGTACTTC. This codes for CASNHPGLGSYEQYF.

CDR3 coding DNA: TGTGCCAGCAGCTTCCCAGGGTTGGGAAACACCATATATTTT. Its translation: CASSFPGLGNTIYF. V usage is TRBV7-8 and J usage is TRBJ1-3, with D possibly being TRBD1 (5 bases). The CDR3 is 14 amino acids. The V and J ends lost 3 bases and 4 bases respectively, with 10 bases between them. CDR1 and CDR2 from the germline V gene are SGHVS and FQNEAQ.

The chain combines TRBV4-2 with TRBJ2-1; TRBD1 might be the D (6 bases). This CDR3 is built from 15 residues. Germline V gene sequence: CDR1 LGHNA, CDR2 YNFKEQ. V was pared by 4 bases and J by 4 bases, with 14 bases between. The CDR3 region is CASSPGTPRYNEQFF. The CDR3 region has the DNA TGTGCCAGCAGCCCTGGGACACCCAGATACAATGAGCAGTTCTTC.

V gene TRBV29-1 combines with J gene TRBJ1-5; D may be TRBD1 (5 bases). The length of the CDR3 is 16 residues. CDR1 is SQVTM, CDR2 ANQGSEA, per germline. V was pared by 6 bases and J by 0 bases, with 18 bases between. The CDR3 spells CSVTSGGSGSNQPQHF. The CDR3 coding sequence is TGCAGCGTCACGTCGGGGGGGTCCGGTAGCAATCAGCCCCAGCATTTT.

The rearrangement joins TRBV19 to TRBJ2-7; TRBD1 matches at 7 bases. V was pared by 1 base and J by 3 bases, with 6 bases of the junction left unmatched. Germline V gives CDR1 LNHDA, CDR2 SQIVND (reference sequence). The CDR3 runs to 15 residues. The CDR3 sequence: CASSIGGQASYEQYF. The CDR3 bases are TGTGCCAGTAGTATAGGCGGACAGGCAAGCTACGAGCAGTACTTC.

This clone was recorded once. This chain links TRBV5-1 with TRBJ2-6; D unclear. The CDR3 loop spans 17 amino acids. Germline lookup yields CDR1 SGHRS and CDR2 YFSETQ. V was trimmed by 0 bases and J by 0 bases, leaving 10 bases between them. The CDR3 nucleotides are TGCGCCAGCAGCTTGGACGGCAGAACCTCTGGGGCCAACGTCCTGACTTTC. It yields the protein CASSLDGRTSGANVLTF.

The chain has TRBV9 and TRBJ1-1; TRBD1 aligns across 10 bases. This CDR3 has 15 amino acids. The germline CDR1 and CDR2 sequences are SGDLS and YYNGEE. Trimming removed 8 bases from V and 1 base from J; junction bases left unmatched: 8. The CDR3 protein is CASRGTGERNTEAFF. The CDR3 nucleotides read TGTGCCAGTCGAGGGACAGGGGAACGGAACACTGAAGCTTTCTTT. The full variable domain, with the rest looked up from reference TRBV9 and TRBJ1-1, is DSGVTQTPKHLITATGQRVTLRCSPRSGDLSVYWYQQSLDQGLQFLIQYYNGEERAKGNILERFSAQQFPDLHSELNLSSLELGDSALYFCASRGTGERNTEAFFGQGTRLTVV.

Concerning this clone itself: An end of the junction differs from the germline gene, which may be a read error. V gene TRBV14 combines with J gene TRBJ2-1, with 14 positions matching TRBD2. This CDR3 is 20 amino acids long. Germline V gene sequence: CDR1 SGHDN, CDR2 FVKESK. Written as DNA, the CDR3 is TGTGCCAGCAACCAAACCCCGGGACTAGCGGGGGCCAGCTCCTACAATGAGCAGTTCTTC. Translation gives CASNQTPGLAGASSYNEQFF. Using reference TRBV14 and TRBJ2-1 for the parts outside the CDR3, the full variable domain is EAGVTQFPSHSVIEKGQTVTLRCDPISGHDNLYWYRRVMGKEIKFLLHFVKESKQDESGMPNNRFLAERTGGTYSTLKVQPAELEDSGVYFCASNQTPGLAGASSYNEQFFGPGTRLTVL.

This chain uses TRBV5-1 with TRBJ2-7; unclear D gene. The germline V and J ends were trimmed by 1 base and 3 bases, with 5 bases remaining between them. The germline gives CDR1 SGHRS, CDR2 YFSETQ. The CDR3 spans 12 residues. The CDR3 reads CASSLSDYEQYF. The DNA for the CDR3 is TGCGCCAGCAGCTTGTCAGACTACGAGCAGTACTTC.

The chain links TRBV10-3 to TRBJ1-1; TRBD1 agrees at 12 bases. Trimming at V came to 6 bases and at J to 1 base, leaving 3 bases not matched to a gene. From germline, CDR1 is ENHRY and CDR2 SYGVKD. The CDR3 extends over 15 amino acids. The CDR3: CAIRPGQGANTEAFF. As DNA, the CDR3 is TGTGCCATCAGACCGGGACAGGGGGCGAACACTGAAGCTTTCTTT.

The chain combines TRBV19 with TRBJ2-3; 9 nucleotides line up with TRBD1. Germline CDR1 reads LNHDA; CDR2 reads SQIVND (reference sequence). V lost 3 bases to trimming and J lost 3 bases; unmatched junction nucleotides: 13. The CDR3 length is 18 residues. CDR3 nucleotides: TGTGCCAGTAGTATCCCGCGTCCGGGACAGGGTCAAACAGATACGCAGTATTTT. It specifies CASSIPRPGQGQTDTQYF.

The chain is built from TRBV4-2 and TRBJ1-2; D gene ambiguous. The germline V gene encodes CDR1 LGHNA and CDR2 YNFKEQ. The germline V and J ends were trimmed by 5 bases and 1 base, with 14 bases remaining between them. This CDR3 comprises 15 residues. The CDR3 loop is CASSLAGRVNYGYTF. The CDR3 DNA reads as TGTGCCAGCAGCTTGGCCGGTAGGGTTAACTATGGCTACACCTTC.

The chain links TRBV6-6 to TRBJ1-1; the D is unclear. The CDR3 loop spans 13 amino acids. Germline CDR1 is MNHNY and CDR2 is SVGAGI (reference sequence). V gave up 6 bases and J gave up 3 bases, with 11 bases separating them. As DNA, the CDR3 is TGTGCCAGCAGCCGATCCCAGGACACTGAAGCTTTCTTT. Its protein product is CASSRSQDTEAFF.

CDR3 coding DNA: TGTGCCAGTAGTATCGGCAGGGGAGCGTATTCACCCCTCCACTTT. Translation gives CASSIGRGAYSPLHF. The chain recombines TRBV19 with TRBJ1-6, with D perhaps matching TRBD1 (6 bases). The CDR3 contains 15 residues. V dropped 3 bases and J dropped 8 bases, with 14 bases sitting between them. Germline V CDR1 and CDR2: LNHDA, SQIVND (reference sequence).

This clone was observed a single time. The rearrangement uses TRBV5-1 and TRBJ2-2, with D maybe TRBD2 (6 bases). V was pared by 0 bases and J by 4 bases, with 7 bases between. CDR3 size: 14 residues. Germline V lookup: CDR1 SGHRS, CDR2 YFSETQ. The chain's CDR3 is CASSLAGGTGELFF. DNA for the CDR3: TGCGCCAGCAGCTTGGCCGGGGGCACCGGGGAGCTGTTTTTT.

V is TRBV5-1 and J is TRBJ2-1; a possible D gene is TRBD2 (7 bases). Germline-derived CDR1 and CDR2 are SGHRS and YFSETQ. There are 13 residues in the CDR3. V was clipped by 5 bases and J by 10 bases, with 16 bases between them. CDR3 DNA sequence: TGCGCCAGCAGTACTAACAGGGAGGGCGAGCAGTTCTTC. Translating it yields CASSTNREGEQFF.

This sequence joins TRBV2 and TRBJ1-6, with D perhaps TRBD1 (5 bases). The CDR3 sequence is 14 residues long. CDR1 and CDR2 (germline): SNHLY, FYNNEI. V gave up 10 bases and J gave up 11 bases, with 21 bases separating them. The DNA for the CDR3 is TGTGCCACCCCAGGCTCCGGGGGGAGCCCACCCCTCCACTTT. The encoded protein is CATPGSGGSPPLHF.

A note on this clone: This CDR3 is also generated by other DNA sequences in the sample. The V call is TRBV27, the J call TRBJ1-5, with D perhaps matching TRBD1 (5 bases). The germline V gene encodes CDR1 MNHEY and CDR2 SMNVEV (reference sequence). This CDR3 region has 13 residues. V gave up 3 bases and J gave up 7 bases, with 10 bases separating them. CDR3 sequence (DNA): TGTGCCAGCAGTTTTGGGGGGGGACAGCCCCAGCATTTT. Its protein is CASSFGGGQPQHF.

The chain combines TRBV7-2 with TRBJ2-5, with TRBD2 identical over 10 bases. Germline-derived CDR1 and CDR2 are SGHTA and FQGNSA. With 5 bases clipped from V and 0 bases from J, the junction kept 9 bases outside the gene matches. There are 17 residues in the CDR3. The CDR3 protein is CASSLLAGGPYQETQYF. DNA of the CDR3: TGTGCCAGCAGCCTATTAGCGGGAGGACCGTACCAAGAGACCCAGTACTTC.